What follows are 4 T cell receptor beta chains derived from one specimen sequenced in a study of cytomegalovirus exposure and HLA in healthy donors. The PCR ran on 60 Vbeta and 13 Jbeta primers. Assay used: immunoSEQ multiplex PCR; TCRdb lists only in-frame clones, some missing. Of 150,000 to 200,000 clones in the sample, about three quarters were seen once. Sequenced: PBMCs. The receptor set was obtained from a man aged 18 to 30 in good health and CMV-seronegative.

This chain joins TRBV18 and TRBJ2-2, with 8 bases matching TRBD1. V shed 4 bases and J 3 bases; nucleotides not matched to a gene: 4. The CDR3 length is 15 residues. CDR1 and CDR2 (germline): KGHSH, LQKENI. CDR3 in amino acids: CASSRGQGDTGELFF. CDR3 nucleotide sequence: TGTGCCAGCTCACGTGGACAGGGTGACACCGGGGAGCTGTTTTTT.

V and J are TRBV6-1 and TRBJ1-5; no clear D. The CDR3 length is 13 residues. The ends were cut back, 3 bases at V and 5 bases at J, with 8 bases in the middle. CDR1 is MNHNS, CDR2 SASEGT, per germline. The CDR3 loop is CASSELGDQPQHF. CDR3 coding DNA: TGTGCCAGCAGTGAGTTGGGAGATCAGCCCCAGCATTTT.

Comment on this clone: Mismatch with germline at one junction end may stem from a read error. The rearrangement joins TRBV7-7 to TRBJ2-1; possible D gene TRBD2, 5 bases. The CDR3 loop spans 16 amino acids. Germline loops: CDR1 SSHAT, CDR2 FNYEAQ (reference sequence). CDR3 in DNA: TGTGCTAGCAGTGTTCTGCCGGGAAGGTCCTACAATGAGCAGTTCTTC. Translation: CASSVLPGRSYNEQFF.

The CDR3 protein is CARGQGGNEQYF. CDR3 DNA sequence: TGTGCCAGAGGACAGGGGGGAAACGAGCAGTACTTC. The chain carries TRBV2 and TRBJ2-7; 10 nucleotides line up with TRBD1. CDR3 length: 12 amino acids. Trimming at V came to 9 bases and at J to 5 bases, leaving 4 bases not matched to a gene. Germline CDR1 is SNHLY and CDR2 is FYNNEI.